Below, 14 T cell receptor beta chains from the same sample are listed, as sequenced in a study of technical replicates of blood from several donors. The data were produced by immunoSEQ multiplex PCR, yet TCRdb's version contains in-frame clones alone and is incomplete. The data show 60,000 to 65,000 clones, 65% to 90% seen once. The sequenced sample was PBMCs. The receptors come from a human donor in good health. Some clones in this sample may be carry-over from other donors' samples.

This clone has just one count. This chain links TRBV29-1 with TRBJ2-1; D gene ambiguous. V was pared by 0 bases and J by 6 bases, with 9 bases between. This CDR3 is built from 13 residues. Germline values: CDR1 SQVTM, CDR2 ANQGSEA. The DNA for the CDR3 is TGCAGCGTTGAAGATGGCACTACCAATGAGCAGTTCTTC. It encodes CSVEDGTTNEQFF.

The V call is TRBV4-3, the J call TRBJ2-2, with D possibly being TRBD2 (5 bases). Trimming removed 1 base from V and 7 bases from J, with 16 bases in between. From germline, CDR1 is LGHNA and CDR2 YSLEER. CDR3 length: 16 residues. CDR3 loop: CASSQGRAGGFGELFF. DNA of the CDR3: TGCGCCAGCAGCCAAGGGCGGGCGGGCGGTTTCGGGGAGCTGTTTTTT.

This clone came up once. DNA for the CDR3: TGTGCCAGCAGTTCTCCCGGAGCCCGGGAGCAGTACTTC. Its translation: CASSSPGAREQYF. This rearrangement joins TRBV6-5 to TRBJ2-7, with D uncertain. The V and J ends lost 4 bases and 7 bases respectively, with 14 bases between them. CDR1 is MNHEY and CDR2 is SVGAGI in the germline V gene. CDR3 length: 13 residues.

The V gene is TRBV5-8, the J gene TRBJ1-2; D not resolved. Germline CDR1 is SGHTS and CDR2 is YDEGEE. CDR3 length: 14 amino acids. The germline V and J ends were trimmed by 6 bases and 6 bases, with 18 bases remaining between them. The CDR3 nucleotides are TGTGCCAGCACCCCGCCCAGGCTAAGAGATGGCTACACCTTC. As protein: CASTPPRLRDGYTF.

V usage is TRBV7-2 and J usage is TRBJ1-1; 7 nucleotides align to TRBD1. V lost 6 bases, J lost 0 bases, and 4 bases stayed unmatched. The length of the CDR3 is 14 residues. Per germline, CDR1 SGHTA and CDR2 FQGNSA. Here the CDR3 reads CASRDRAMNTEAFF. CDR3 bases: TGTGCCAGCAGAGACAGGGCCATGAACACTGAAGCTTTCTTT.

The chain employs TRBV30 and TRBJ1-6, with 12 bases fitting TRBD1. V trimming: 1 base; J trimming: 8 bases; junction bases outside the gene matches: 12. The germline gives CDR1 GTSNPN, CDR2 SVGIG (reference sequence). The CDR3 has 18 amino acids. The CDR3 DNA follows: TGTGCCTGGAGTGGTGGGACAGGGGGCCCTTTTCTGTATTCACCCCTCCACTTT. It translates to CAWSGGTGGPFLYSPLHF.

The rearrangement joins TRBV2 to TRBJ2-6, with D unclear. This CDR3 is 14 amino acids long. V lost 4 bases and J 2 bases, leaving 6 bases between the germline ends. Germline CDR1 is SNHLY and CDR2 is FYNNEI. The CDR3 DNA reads TGTGCCAGCAGTGGAGTGACTGGGGCCAACGTCCTGACTTTC. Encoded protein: CASSGVTGANVLTF.

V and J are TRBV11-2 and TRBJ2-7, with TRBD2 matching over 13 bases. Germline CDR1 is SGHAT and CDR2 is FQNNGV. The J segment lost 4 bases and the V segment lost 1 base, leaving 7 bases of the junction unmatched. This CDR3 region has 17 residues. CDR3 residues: CASSLGGLAGTAYEQYF. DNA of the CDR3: TGTGCCAGCAGCTTAGGGGGACTAGCGGGAACGGCATACGAGCAGTACTTC.

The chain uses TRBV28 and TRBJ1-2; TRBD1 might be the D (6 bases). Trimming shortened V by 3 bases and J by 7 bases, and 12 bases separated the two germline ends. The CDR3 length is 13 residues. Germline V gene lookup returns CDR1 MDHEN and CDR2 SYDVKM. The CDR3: CASSFSGGRGYTF. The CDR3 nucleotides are TGTGCCAGCAGTTTCTCCGGGGGGCGTGGCTACACCTTC.

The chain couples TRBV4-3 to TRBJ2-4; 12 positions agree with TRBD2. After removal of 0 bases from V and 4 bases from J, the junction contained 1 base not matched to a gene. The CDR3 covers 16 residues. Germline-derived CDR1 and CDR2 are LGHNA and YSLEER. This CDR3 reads CASSQELAGGKNIQYF. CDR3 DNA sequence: TGCGCCAGCAGCCAAGAGCTAGCGGGAGGGAAAAACATTCAGTACTTC.

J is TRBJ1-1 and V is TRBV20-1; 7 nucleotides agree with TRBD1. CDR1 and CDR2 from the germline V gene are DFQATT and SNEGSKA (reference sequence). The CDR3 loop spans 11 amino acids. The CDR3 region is CSETFQGGAFF. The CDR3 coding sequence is TGCAGCGAAACTTTCCAGGGGGGAGCTTTCTTT.

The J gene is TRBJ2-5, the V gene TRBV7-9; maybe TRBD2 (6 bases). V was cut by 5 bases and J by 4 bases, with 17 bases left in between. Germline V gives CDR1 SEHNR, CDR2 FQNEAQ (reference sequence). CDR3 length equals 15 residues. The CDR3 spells CASSPRGLALETQYF. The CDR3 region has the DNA TGTGCCAGCAGCCCCCGGGGTCTAGCGCTAGAGACCCAGTACTTC.

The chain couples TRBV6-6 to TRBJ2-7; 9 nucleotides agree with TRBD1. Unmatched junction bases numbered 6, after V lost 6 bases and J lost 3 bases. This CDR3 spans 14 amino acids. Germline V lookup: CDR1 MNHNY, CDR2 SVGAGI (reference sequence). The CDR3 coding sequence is TGTGCCAGCAGACAAGGGACAGGGAGCTACGAGCAGTACTTC. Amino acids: CASRQGTGSYEQYF.

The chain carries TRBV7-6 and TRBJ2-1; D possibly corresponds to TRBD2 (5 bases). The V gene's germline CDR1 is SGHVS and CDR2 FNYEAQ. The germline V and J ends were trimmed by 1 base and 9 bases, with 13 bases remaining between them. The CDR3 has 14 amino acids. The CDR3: CASSLVVSSGEQFF. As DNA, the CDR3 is TGTGCCAGCAGCTTAGTCGTCTCCAGCGGTGAGCAGTTCTTC.